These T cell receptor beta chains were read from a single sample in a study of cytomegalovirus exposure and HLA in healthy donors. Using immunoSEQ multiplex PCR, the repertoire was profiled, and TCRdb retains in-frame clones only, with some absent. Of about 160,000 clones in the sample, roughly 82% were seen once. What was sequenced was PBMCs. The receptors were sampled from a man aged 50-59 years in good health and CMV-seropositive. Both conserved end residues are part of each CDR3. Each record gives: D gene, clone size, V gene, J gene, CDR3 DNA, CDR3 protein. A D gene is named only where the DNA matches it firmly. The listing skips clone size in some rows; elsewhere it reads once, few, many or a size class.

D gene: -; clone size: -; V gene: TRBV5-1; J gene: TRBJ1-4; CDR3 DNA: TGCGCCAGCAGCCTCTGGGGGGACGCAACTAATGAAAAACTGTTTTTT; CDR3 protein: CASSLWGDATNEKLFF
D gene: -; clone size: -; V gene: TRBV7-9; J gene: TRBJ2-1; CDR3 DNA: TGTTCCAGCAGCATAAATGAGCAGTTCTTC; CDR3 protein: CSSSINEQFF
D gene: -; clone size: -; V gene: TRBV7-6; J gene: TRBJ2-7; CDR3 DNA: TGTGCCAGCAGCTTAGGGGCAGGGTCTTCCTACGAGCAGTACTTC; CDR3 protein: CASSLGAGSSYEQYF
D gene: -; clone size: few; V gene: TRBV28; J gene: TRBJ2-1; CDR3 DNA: TGTGCCAGCAGTGGACCGGAGCGGATCTACAATGAGCAGTTCTTC; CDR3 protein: CASSGPERIYNEQFF
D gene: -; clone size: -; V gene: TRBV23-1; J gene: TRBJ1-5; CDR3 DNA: TGCGCCAGCAGTCACCCCCCGTTGCGGGAAGATCATCAGCCCCAGCATTTT; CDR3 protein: CASSHPPLREDHQPQHF
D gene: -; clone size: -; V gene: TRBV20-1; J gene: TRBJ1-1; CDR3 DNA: TGCAGTCCACTGGGGTTCGGGGGGGCTTTCTTT; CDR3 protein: CSPLGFGGAFF
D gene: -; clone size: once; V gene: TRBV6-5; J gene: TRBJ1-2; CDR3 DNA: TGTGCCAGCAGTTACCACCGACAGGTTAATTATGGCTACACCTTC; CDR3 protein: CASSYHRQVNYGYTF
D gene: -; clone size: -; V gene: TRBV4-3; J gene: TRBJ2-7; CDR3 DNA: TGCGCCAGCAGCCAAGGGCTTTCCTACGAGCAGTACTTC; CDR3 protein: CASSQGLSYEQYF
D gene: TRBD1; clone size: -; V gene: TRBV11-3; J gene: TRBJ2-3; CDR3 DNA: TGTGCCAGCAGCTTTGGGACAGGCGCCAGCACAGATACGCAGTATTTT; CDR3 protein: CASSFGTGASTDTQYF
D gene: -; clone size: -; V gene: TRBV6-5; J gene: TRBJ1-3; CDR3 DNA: TGTGCCAGCAGTTACCGCCGGAGCGGTGGAAACACCATATATTTT; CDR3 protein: CASSYRRSGGNTIYF
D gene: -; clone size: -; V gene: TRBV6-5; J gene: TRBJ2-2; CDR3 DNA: TGTGCCAGCAGTTACTTGTCAGCCGGGGAGCTGTTTTTT; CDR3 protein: CASSYLSAGELFF
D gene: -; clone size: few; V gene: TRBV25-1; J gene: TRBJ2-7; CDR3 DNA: TGTGCCACCCTCCCTGGGGAGCGGGCTGCCTACGAGCAGTACTTC; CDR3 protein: CATLPGERAAYEQYF
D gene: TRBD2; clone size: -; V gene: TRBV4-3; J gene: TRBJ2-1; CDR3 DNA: TGCGCCAGCAGCCAAGTCCTAGCGGGGTACAATGAGCAGTTCTTC; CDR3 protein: CASSQVLAGYNEQFF
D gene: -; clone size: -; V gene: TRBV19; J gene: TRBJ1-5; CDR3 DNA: TGTGCCAGTAGTATTACGGGATCTAGCAATCAGCCCCAGCATTTT; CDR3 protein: CASSITGSSNQPQHF
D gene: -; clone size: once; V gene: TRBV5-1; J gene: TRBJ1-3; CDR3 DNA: TGCGCCAGCAGCGCACAGGTCGACTCTGGAAACACCATATATTTT; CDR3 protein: CASSAQVDSGNTIYF
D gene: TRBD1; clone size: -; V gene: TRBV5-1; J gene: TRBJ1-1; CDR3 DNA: TGCGCCAGCAGCTTTGTCGGAGGGGGCTTCAACACTGAAGCTTTCTTT; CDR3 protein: CASSFVGGGFNTEAFF
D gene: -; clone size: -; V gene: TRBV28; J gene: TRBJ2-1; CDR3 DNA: TGTGCCAGCACCCTCTTTCGGGAGGGGGCAAAGGCCAATGAGCAGTTCTTC; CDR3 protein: CASTLFREGAKANEQFF
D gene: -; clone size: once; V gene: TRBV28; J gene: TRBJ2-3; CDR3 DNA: TGTGCCAGCAGAACCCAGGGAACAGATACGCAGTATTTT; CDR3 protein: CASRTQGTDTQYF
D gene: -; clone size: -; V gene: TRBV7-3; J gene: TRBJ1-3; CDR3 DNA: TGTGCCAGCAGCTTAACTAGCAGGGTACCTGGAAACACCATATATTTT; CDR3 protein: CASSLTSRVPGNTIYF
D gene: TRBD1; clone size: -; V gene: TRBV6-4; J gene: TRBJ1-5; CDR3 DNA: TGTGCCAGTAAAGAAGGGGGCAGGGGTGGACAGCCCCAGCATTTT; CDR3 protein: CASKEGGRGGQPQHF
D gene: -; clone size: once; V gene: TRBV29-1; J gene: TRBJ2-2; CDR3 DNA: TGCAGCGACCTACCACGGGACACCAACACCGGGGAGCTGTTTTTT; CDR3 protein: CSDLPRDTNTGELFF
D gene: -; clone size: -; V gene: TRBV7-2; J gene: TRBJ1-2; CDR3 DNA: TGTGCCAGCAGCTTAGCGAGCGACTATGGCTACACCTTC; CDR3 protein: CASSLASDYGYTF
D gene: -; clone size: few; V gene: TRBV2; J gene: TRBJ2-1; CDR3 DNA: TGTGCCAGCAGCAACCTCGTCAGGGGTGAGCAGTTCTTC; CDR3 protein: CASSNLVRGEQFF
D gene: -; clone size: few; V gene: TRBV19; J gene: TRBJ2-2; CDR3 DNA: TGTGCCAGTAGTCCCTACAGACGGACGGGGGATCGGGCCGGGGAGCTGTTTTTT; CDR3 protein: CASSPYRRTGDRAGELFF
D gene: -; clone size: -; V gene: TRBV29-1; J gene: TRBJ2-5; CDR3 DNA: TGCAGCGTTGTTAGGAGCCGGGAGACCCAGTACTTC; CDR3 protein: CSVVRSRETQYF
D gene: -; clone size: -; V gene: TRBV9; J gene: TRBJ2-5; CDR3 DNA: TGTGCCAGCAGCGCCTCCACGAGGGAATGGGAGACCCAGTACTTC; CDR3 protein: CASSASTREWETQYF
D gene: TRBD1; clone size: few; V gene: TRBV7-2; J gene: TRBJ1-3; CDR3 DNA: TGTGCCAGCAGCCTCCGCTCCTCGGGACAGGGCTCTGGAAACACCATATATTTT; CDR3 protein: CASSLRSSGQGSGNTIYF
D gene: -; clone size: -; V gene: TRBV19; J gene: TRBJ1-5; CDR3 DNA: TGTGCCAGTTCAAGGACTTATAGCAATCAGCCCCAGCATTTT; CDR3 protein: CASSRTYSNQPQHF
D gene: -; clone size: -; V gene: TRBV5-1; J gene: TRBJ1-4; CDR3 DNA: TGCGCCAGCAGCCCACCGGGGGCAACTAATGAAAAACTGTTTTTT; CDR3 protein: CASSPPGATNEKLFF
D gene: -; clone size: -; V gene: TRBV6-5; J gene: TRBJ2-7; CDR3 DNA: TGTGCCAGCAAATACCTGGCGGGCTCCTACGAGCAGTACTTC; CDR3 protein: CASKYLAGSYEQYF
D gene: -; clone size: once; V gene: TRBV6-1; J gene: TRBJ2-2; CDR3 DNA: TGTGCCAGCAGTGAAAGGGGGGGGCGGTCCGGGGAGCTGTTTTTT; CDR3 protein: CASSERGGRSGELFF
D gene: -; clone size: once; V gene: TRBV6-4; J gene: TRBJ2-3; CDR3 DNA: TGTGCCAGCAGTGGGGAGATCACAGATACGCAGTATTTT; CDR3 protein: CASSGEITDTQYF
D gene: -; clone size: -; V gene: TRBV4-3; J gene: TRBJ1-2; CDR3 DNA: TGCGCCAGCAGCCAAGAGGCAGGGACACGTCAAGGCTACACCTTC; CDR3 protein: CASSQEAGTRQGYTF
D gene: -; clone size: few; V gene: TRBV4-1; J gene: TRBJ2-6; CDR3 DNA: TGCGCCAGCAGCCATTCGCAGACAGGCCGTCGTCTGGCCAACGGCCTGACTTTC; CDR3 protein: CASSHSQTGRRLANGLTF
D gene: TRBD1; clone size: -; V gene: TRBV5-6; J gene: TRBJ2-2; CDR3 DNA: TGTGCCAGCAGCGGGGACAGGGGGAACACCGGGGAGCTGTTTTTT; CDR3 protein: CASSGDRGNTGELFF
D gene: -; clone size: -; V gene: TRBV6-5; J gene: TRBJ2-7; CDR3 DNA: TGTGCCAGCCGTTTTCGGGGGGCGCTGAACGAGCAGTACTTC; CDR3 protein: CASRFRGALNEQYF
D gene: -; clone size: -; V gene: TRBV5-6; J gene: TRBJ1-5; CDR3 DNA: TGTGCCAGCAGCCTCGGGACTCGAGATCAGCCCCAGCATTTT; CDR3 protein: CASSLGTRDQPQHF
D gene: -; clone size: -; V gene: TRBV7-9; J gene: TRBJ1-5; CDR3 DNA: TGTGCCAGCAGCTTAGGGGGGGGAACCCAGCATTTT; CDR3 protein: CASSLGGGTQHF
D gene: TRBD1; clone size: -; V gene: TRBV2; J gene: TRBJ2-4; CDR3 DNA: TGTGCCAGCCACCCCGGGACAGGGGGCCCTGACATTCAGTACTTC; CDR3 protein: CASHPGTGGPDIQYF
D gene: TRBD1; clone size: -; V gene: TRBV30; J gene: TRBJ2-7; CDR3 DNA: TGTGCCTGGAGTCGGACAGGGATCCACGAGCAGTACTTC; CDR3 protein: CAWSRTGIHEQYF
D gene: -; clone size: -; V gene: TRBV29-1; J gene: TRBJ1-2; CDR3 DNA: TGCAGCGTTGGACGGGATCGAGGGTTCGGTGGCTACACCTTC; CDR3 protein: CSVGRDRGFGGYTF
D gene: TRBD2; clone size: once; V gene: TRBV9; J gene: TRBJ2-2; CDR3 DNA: TGTGCCAGCAGCGTAGCTACCGGGGGGAGTGTCACCGGGGAGCTGTTTTTT; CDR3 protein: CASSVATGGSVTGELFF
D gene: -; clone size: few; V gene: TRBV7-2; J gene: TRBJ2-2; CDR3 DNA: TGTGCCAGCAGCTCCGCCTTATTACGAGGGAACACCGGGGAGCTGTTTTTT; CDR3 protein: CASSSALLRGNTGELFF
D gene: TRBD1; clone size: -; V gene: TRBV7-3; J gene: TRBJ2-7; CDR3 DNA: TGTGCCAGCAGCCCCCGCGGGACAGGGGAGGACGAGCAGTACTTC; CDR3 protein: CASSPRGTGEDEQYF
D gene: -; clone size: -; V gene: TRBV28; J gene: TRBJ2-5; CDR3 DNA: TGTGCCAGCAGCAAACAGGGTCCAGAGACCCAGTACTTC; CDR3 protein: CASSKQGPETQYF
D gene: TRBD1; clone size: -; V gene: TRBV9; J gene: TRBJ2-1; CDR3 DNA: TGTGCCAGCAGCGTAGAGGGGGACAGTCAGTTCTTC; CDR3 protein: CASSVEGDSQFF
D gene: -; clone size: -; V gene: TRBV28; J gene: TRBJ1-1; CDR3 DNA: TGTGCCAGCAGTTTAAGCGCAGGGGTGAACACTGAAGCTTTCTTT; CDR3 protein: CASSLSAGVNTEAFF